A selection of T cell receptor beta chains follows, all from one sample in a study of human thymus T cells. Measured with immunoSEQ multiplex PCR; TCRdb has only the in-frame clones, and not every one. Of about 78,000 clones in the sample, around 96% were seen once. The material sequenced was thymus tissue. The receptors originated from a boy in the first two years of life with a congenital heart defect but otherwise immunologically healthy. CDR3s include the opening cysteine and the closing phenylalanine or tryptophan. Each record gives: CDR3 DNA, CDR3 protein, D gene, clone size, V gene, J gene. The D gene is left open where the match is weak. Size is omitted from some rows. Given values are once, few, many or a class for expanded clones.

cdr3_nt: TGTGCCAGCAGTCTACTAGCGGGAGAGAATGAGCAGTTCTTC
cdr3_aa: CASSLLAGENEQFF
d_call: TRBD2
clone_size: .
v_call: TRBV27
j_call: TRBJ2-1

cdr3_nt: TGTGCCACCAGCAGGAGGGGGGATCGGGGGTTATCTTACGAGCAGTACTTC
cdr3_aa: CATSRRGDRGLSYEQYF
d_call: .
clone_size: .
v_call: TRBV15
j_call: TRBJ2-7

cdr3_nt: TGTGCCAGCAGCAAAGTCCTCCCGGGTAATGAGCAGTTCTTC
cdr3_aa: CASSKVLPGNEQFF
d_call: .
clone_size: .
v_call: TRBV21-1
j_call: TRBJ2-1

cdr3_nt: TGCGCCAGCAGCTTTAATTCCGTCCAATCAGGGAGTTACTATGGCTACACCTTC
cdr3_aa: CASSFNSVQSGSYYGYTF
d_call: .
clone_size: .
v_call: TRBV5-1
j_call: TRBJ1-2

cdr3_nt: TGTGCCAGCAGCTTATCCGGGACCCTCCCGGGGGACAATGAGCAGTTCTTC
cdr3_aa: CASSLSGTLPGDNEQFF
d_call: .
clone_size: .
v_call: TRBV7-6
j_call: TRBJ2-1

cdr3_nt: TGCGCCAGCAATTCTAGGGGGGCAGATACGCAGTATTTT
cdr3_aa: CASNSRGADTQYF
d_call: .
clone_size: .
v_call: TRBV10-2
j_call: TRBJ2-3

cdr3_nt: TGTGCCAGCAGACAGAGTCTAGCCAAAAACATTCAGTACTTC
cdr3_aa: CASRQSLAKNIQYF
d_call: .
clone_size: .
v_call: TRBV2
j_call: TRBJ2-4

cdr3_nt: TGTGCCAGCAGCTTAGGGGCTGTGAGGGGACAAGCACGGATGAACACTGAAGCTTTCTTT
cdr3_aa: CASSLGAVRGQARMNTEAFF
d_call: .
clone_size: .
v_call: TRBV7-6
j_call: TRBJ1-1

cdr3_nt: TGTGCCAGCAGTGGTAAGATTGAAAAACTGTTTTTT
cdr3_aa: CASSGKIEKLFF
d_call: .
clone_size: once
v_call: TRBV2
j_call: TRBJ1-4

cdr3_nt: TGTGCCAGCAGCTCCTCTGGAGGGCGGGAGGGTACCGATACGCAGTATTTT
cdr3_aa: CASSSSGGREGTDTQYF
d_call: TRBD2
clone_size: .
v_call: TRBV5-4
j_call: TRBJ2-3

cdr3_nt: TGCGCCAGCAGCCAAGATGGGGGGGGGAATGAGCAGTTCTTC
cdr3_aa: CASSQDGGGNEQFF
d_call: TRBD2
clone_size: .
v_call: TRBV4-3
j_call: TRBJ2-1

cdr3_nt: TGTGCCAGCAGCCCTTCCGGGACGCTGAATCAGCCCCAGCATTTT
cdr3_aa: CASSPSGTLNQPQHF
d_call: .
clone_size: .
v_call: TRBV5-6
j_call: TRBJ1-5

cdr3_nt: TGCAGCGTTGAGGGCCATAACGATACGCAGTATTTT
cdr3_aa: CSVEGHNDTQYF
d_call: .
clone_size: .
v_call: TRBV29-1
j_call: TRBJ2-3

cdr3_nt: TGCGCCAGCAGCCAAGATGACCTCTGCGGGACACAGAATGAAAAACTGTTTTTT
cdr3_aa: CASSQDDLCGTQNEKLFF
d_call: .
clone_size: once
v_call: TRBV4-1
j_call: TRBJ1-4

cdr3_nt: TGCGCCAGCAGCTTGGTTGCTAGCGTGCGTACAGATACGCAGTATTTT
cdr3_aa: CASSLVASVRTDTQYF
d_call: .
clone_size: .
v_call: TRBV5-1
j_call: TRBJ2-3

cdr3_nt: TGTGCCTGGAGTGGCCGTTTATGGTCGCGTGGCTACACCTTC
cdr3_aa: CAWSGRLWSRGYTF
d_call: .
clone_size: .
v_call: TRBV30
j_call: TRBJ1-2

cdr3_nt: TGTGCCAGCAGTTTGTCCGGGGGAATAGCCAAAAACATTCAGTACTTC
cdr3_aa: CASSLSGGIAKNIQYF
d_call: .
clone_size: .
v_call: TRBV28
j_call: TRBJ2-4

cdr3_nt: TGCGCCAGCAGCCAAGGGCTCGGGGCAGGAGCTTATTATAACTATGGCTACACCTTC
cdr3_aa: CASSQGLGAGAYYNYGYTF
d_call: .
clone_size: .
v_call: TRBV4-1
j_call: TRBJ1-2

cdr3_nt: TGTGCCATCAAAGAGGGACCCTCTGGAAACACCATATATTTT
cdr3_aa: CAIKEGPSGNTIYF
d_call: .
clone_size: .
v_call: TRBV10-3
j_call: TRBJ1-3

cdr3_nt: TGCAGCGTTAGGTGGGGACATATCTCCTACGAGCAGTACTTC
cdr3_aa: CSVRWGHISYEQYF
d_call: .
clone_size: .
v_call: TRBV29-1
j_call: TRBJ2-7

cdr3_nt: TGTGCCACCAGCAGAGATCGTATCCGGGGAGAGTATGGCTACACCTTC
cdr3_aa: CATSRDRIRGEYGYTF
d_call: .
clone_size: .
v_call: TRBV15
j_call: TRBJ1-2

cdr3_nt: TGTGCCAGCAGTGAGGGCTCTGAAGCTTTCTTT
cdr3_aa: CASSEGSEAFF
d_call: .
clone_size: few
v_call: TRBV6-1
j_call: TRBJ1-1

cdr3_nt: TGTGCCTGGAATAGGAGGGAGGAGCAGTACTTC
cdr3_aa: CAWNRREEQYF
d_call: .
clone_size: .
v_call: TRBV30
j_call: TRBJ2-7

cdr3_nt: TGTGCCAGCAGAAAACAGGGATTGAACACTGAAGCTTTCTTT
cdr3_aa: CASRKQGLNTEAFF
d_call: .
clone_size: .
v_call: TRBV6-5
j_call: TRBJ1-1

cdr3_nt: TGTGCCAGCAGCCCCCCCCACAGGGTAGGCAATCAGCCCCAGCATTTT
cdr3_aa: CASSPPHRVGNQPQHF
d_call: .
clone_size: .
v_call: TRBV28
j_call: TRBJ1-5

cdr3_nt: TGTGCCAGCTCACTTAACGGCCAGCGGGGAGACACCGGGGAGCTGTTTTTT
cdr3_aa: CASSLNGQRGDTGELFF
d_call: TRBD2
clone_size: .
v_call: TRBV18
j_call: TRBJ2-2

cdr3_nt: TGTGCCAGCAGTGCCGGGACAGGGAGCCCCTTCAGCAATCAGCCCCAGCATTTT
cdr3_aa: CASSAGTGSPFSNQPQHF
d_call: TRBD1
clone_size: .
v_call: TRBV6-1
j_call: TRBJ1-5

cdr3_nt: TGTGCCTGGGGAACCTTCCCAGGGACAGACCTCCGCCACGAGCAGTACTTC
cdr3_aa: CAWGTFPGTDLRHEQYF
d_call: TRBD1
clone_size: .
v_call: TRBV30
j_call: TRBJ2-7

cdr3_nt: TGTGCCAGCAGCTTTCGACACGACAGGGGCCTCTCTGGAAACACCATATATTTT
cdr3_aa: CASSFRHDRGLSGNTIYF
d_call: TRBD1
clone_size: .
v_call: TRBV11-3
j_call: TRBJ1-3

cdr3_nt: TGTGCTAGTGGAGGGGGGGGAGTGGCCTCCTACGAGCAGTACTTC
cdr3_aa: CASGGGGVASYEQYF
d_call: .
clone_size: once
v_call: TRBV12-5
j_call: TRBJ2-7

cdr3_nt: TGTGCCAGCAGCCAAGTCGGAGCCGAGACAGGGGCCATGAACACTGAAGCTTTCTTT
cdr3_aa: CASSQVGAETGAMNTEAFF
d_call: TRBD1
clone_size: .
v_call: TRBV14
j_call: TRBJ1-1

cdr3_nt: TGTGCCAGCAGCTCAATAGGAGGCGGGAGCAACGAGCAGTACTTC
cdr3_aa: CASSSIGGGSNEQYF
d_call: TRBD2
clone_size: .
v_call: TRBV7-6
j_call: TRBJ2-7

cdr3_nt: TGCGCCAGCAGTTCGGACAGTAGACAAGAGACCCAGTACTTC
cdr3_aa: CASSSDSRQETQYF
d_call: .
clone_size: .
v_call: TRBV5-1
j_call: TRBJ2-5

cdr3_nt: TGTGCCAGCACCCTCGGGAGGAACACTGAAGCTTTCTTT
cdr3_aa: CASTLGRNTEAFF
d_call: .
clone_size: .
v_call: TRBV28
j_call: TRBJ1-1

cdr3_nt: TGTGCCAGCAGCGCCCGACAGGGAGCCTCCTACGAGCAGTACTTC
cdr3_aa: CASSARQGASYEQYF
d_call: TRBD1
clone_size: .
v_call: TRBV9
j_call: TRBJ2-7

cdr3_nt: TGTGCCAGCAGCTTAATCTGGCGGAAACTTTCTAGCACAGATACGCAGTATTTT
cdr3_aa: CASSLIWRKLSSTDTQYF
d_call: .
clone_size: .
v_call: TRBV7-9
j_call: TRBJ2-3

cdr3_nt: TGTGCCAGCAGCTTGTTATCGGGACTAGGTAACAATGAGCAGTTCTTC
cdr3_aa: CASSLLSGLGNNEQFF
d_call: TRBD2
clone_size: .
v_call: TRBV5-6
j_call: TRBJ2-1

cdr3_nt: TGTGCCAGCAGCTATCGGAAGGCTGACTACTATGGCTACACCTTC
cdr3_aa: CASSYRKADYYGYTF
d_call: .
clone_size: .
v_call: TRBV5-6
j_call: TRBJ1-2

cdr3_nt: TGCGCCAGCAGCTGTCACAGGTTATCCGGGACTAGCGGGAGGAGGAGGTACAATGAGCAGTTCTTC
cdr3_aa: CASSCHRLSGTSGRRRYNEQFF
d_call: TRBD2
clone_size: .
v_call: TRBV5-1
j_call: TRBJ2-1

cdr3_nt: TGCGCCAGCAGCCAAGAGTCCCGACAGGGGGGCCAAGAGACCCAGTACTTC
cdr3_aa: CASSQESRQGGQETQYF
d_call: TRBD1
clone_size: .
v_call: TRBV4-1
j_call: TRBJ2-5

cdr3_nt: TGTGCCAGCCGATCCGGGCCGATAAGCTCCTACGAGCAGTACTTC
cdr3_aa: CASRSGPISSYEQYF
d_call: .
clone_size: .
v_call: TRBV6-1
j_call: TRBJ2-7

cdr3_nt: TGTGCCAGCTCACTCGGCAGTCTGGGTGATCAGCCCCAGCATTTT
cdr3_aa: CASSLGSLGDQPQHF
d_call: .
clone_size: .
v_call: TRBV18
j_call: TRBJ1-5

cdr3_nt: TGTGCCAGCAGCTTATTTCCCACACACGTCACTGAAGCTTTCTTT
cdr3_aa: CASSLFPTHVTEAFF
d_call: .
clone_size: .
v_call: TRBV5-6
j_call: TRBJ1-1

cdr3_nt: TGTGCCAGTAGTATAGTCAGATCTAGCGGGAGGAAGGGTCCCTACAATGAGCAGTTCTTC
cdr3_aa: CASSIVRSSGRKGPYNEQFF
d_call: TRBD2
clone_size: .
v_call: TRBV19
j_call: TRBJ2-1

cdr3_nt: TGCGCCAGCAGCTTTCACAGGACGGCCAAGAACACTGAAGCTTTCTTT
cdr3_aa: CASSFHRTAKNTEAFF
d_call: .
clone_size: .
v_call: TRBV5-1
j_call: TRBJ1-1

cdr3_nt: TGTGCCAGCAGCTTAAAGGGGGACAGGCCGAGCTCTGGGGCCAACGTCCTGACTTTC
cdr3_aa: CASSLKGDRPSSGANVLTF
d_call: TRBD1
clone_size: .
v_call: TRBV7-3
j_call: TRBJ2-6

cdr3_nt: TGTGCCAGCAGCTTGGATAAGCGGGAGGGAAAAAAAGGGGAGCTGTTTTTT
cdr3_aa: CASSLDKREGKKGELFF
d_call: TRBD2
clone_size: .
v_call: TRBV5-6
j_call: TRBJ2-2

cdr3_nt: TGCGCCAGCAGCCAAGCCCGGGGGGACCAAGAGACCCAGTACTTC
cdr3_aa: CASSQARGDQETQYF
d_call: TRBD2
clone_size: once
v_call: TRBV4-1
j_call: TRBJ2-5

cdr3_nt: TGTGCCAGCAGCTTGGTTGTCAGAGCTAGCACAGATACGCAGTATTTT
cdr3_aa: CASSLVVRASTDTQYF
d_call: .
clone_size: .
v_call: TRBV5-8
j_call: TRBJ2-3